The text below deals with one T cell receptor (beta chain). These data belong to a study of blood T cell repertoires in COVID-19. In the study overall: COVID-19 samples collected from the United States, Italy and Spain covered acute and convalescent phases.

In the original processing: Nucleated cell number was recorded as an estimate derived from reference gene primer amplification. The assay was immunoSEQ multiplex PCR, and TCRdb's table has in-frame clones only and misses some. That table furnishes V, J and clone size, whereas the DNA furnished D and trimming. The sample has approximately 280,000 clones; under 90% are singletons. Germline V gene data show CDR1 as MNHNS and CDR2 as SASEGT. V shed 2 bases, J shed 4 bases, and the junction held 11 bases outside the gene matches. This CDR3 spans 17 amino acids. Material: peripheral blood. The clonotype comes from a man between 45 and 60 years old with acute or convalescent COVID-19. The chain employs TRBV6-1 and TRBJ1-3, with 7 bases aligning to TRBD1. The CDR3 DNA is TGTGCCAGCAGTGAAAATTTCGCCAGGGGGTACGGAAACACCATATATTTT. Protein product: CASSENFARGYGNTIYF.